A selection of T cell receptor beta chains follows, all from one sample in a study of vaccination effects on CD4 cells after COVID-19. Their specific antigens are unknown. The assay was immunoSEQ multiplex PCR, and TCRdb's table has in-frame clones only and misses some. The table has approximately 47,000 clones, about 70% seen once. The source was CD4+ T cells from PBMCs cultured without peptide, collected after COVID-19 vaccination. These receptors were taken from a human donor who received a COVID-19 vaccine. The CDR3 runs from the conserved cysteine through the conserved F or W. D genes are given only for firm matches. Rows give clone size only sometimes, using once, few, many, or a class for an expanded clone.

j_call,v_call,clone_size,d_call,cdr3_nt,cdr3_aa
TRBJ2-7,TRBV9,once,TRBD1,TGTGCCAGCAGCCCCCGGGACAGGGCCTACGAGCAGTACTTC,CASSPRDRAYEQYF
TRBJ1-2,TRBV7-9,.,.,TGTGCCAGCAGCTTCGCCGGGGGTGGCTATGGCTACACCTTC,CASSFAGGGYGYTF
TRBJ2-1,TRBV29-1,few,TRBD2,TGCAGCGTTCGGACTAGCGGGATCAGTGAGCAGTTCTTC,CSVRTSGISEQFF
TRBJ1-1,TRBV19,once,.,TGTGCCAGTAGTATTGATGGATGGAGCACTGAAGCTTTCTTT,CASSIDGWSTEAFF
TRBJ2-2,TRBV14,.,TRBD1,TGTGCCAGCACCGACAGGGGTGGCAGGGGGAGCACCGGGGAGCTGTTTTTT,CASTDRGGRGSTGELFF
TRBJ2-7,TRBV27,.,TRBD1,TGTGCCAGCAGTCTCCACGGGGACAGGGGCTACGAGCAGTACTTC,CASSLHGDRGYEQYF
TRBJ2-2,TRBV7-2,.,.,TGTGCCAGCAGCCTTAGGGGGGCCGGATCGGGGGAGCTGTTTTTT,CASSLRGAGSGELFF
TRBJ1-4,TRBV2,.,TRBD1,TGTGCCAGCAGCGCTGACAGGGTTGAAAAACTGTTTTTT,CASSADRVEKLFF
TRBJ1-4,TRBV11-2,.,.,TGTGCCAGCAGCCAATCGGATGGGGCTAATGAAAAACTGTTTTTT,CASSQSDGANEKLFF
TRBJ1-1,TRBV9,.,.,TGTGCCAGCACCCCGGGGGGTGTGAACACTGAAGCTTTCTTT,CASTPGGVNTEAFF
TRBJ1-1,TRBV7-9,.,TRBD1,TGTGCCAGCAGCTCCTACAGGGGAGCTGAAGCTTTCTTT,CASSSYRGAEAFF
TRBJ2-5,TRBV29-1,.,TRBD1,TGCAGCGTTGTTCGACAGGGGTCCCAAGAGACCCAGTACTTC,CSVVRQGSQETQYF
TRBJ2-1,TRBV30,few,TRBD2,TGTGCCTGGAGTACCGGGACTAGCGGGGGGGCCAATGAGCAGTTCTTC,CAWSTGTSGGANEQFF
TRBJ2-2,TRBV10-3,.,.,TGTGCCATCAGTCCGGGAAAGTACTACACCGGGGAGCTGTTTTTT,CAISPGKYYTGELFF
TRBJ2-7,TRBV19,once,.,TGTGCCAGTAGTATTCGGCGGGGGCTATCCTACGAGCAGTACTTC,CASSIRRGLSYEQYF
TRBJ1-2,TRBV4-1,.,.,TGCGCCAGCAGCCAAGATCTAGCCCTCCTAACCAAGGGCTACACCTTC,CASSQDLALLTKGYTF
TRBJ2-5,TRBV7-6,.,.,TGTGCCAGCAGCTCCCTAGCATGGCTGTCCGGTCAGGAGACCCAGTACTTC,CASSSLAWLSGQETQYF
TRBJ2-7,TRBV19,.,TRBD2,TGTGCCAGTAGTAGGAATAGCGGGAGCATCTACGAGCAGTACTTC,CASSRNSGSIYEQYF
TRBJ1-1,TRBV5-4,.,.,TGTGCCAGCAGCTTTCAGGGGAACACTGAAGCTTTCTTT,CASSFQGNTEAFF
TRBJ1-5,TRBV2,.,.,TGTGCCAGCAGGCCAGGGGACCAGCCCCAGCATTTT,CASRPGDQPQHF
TRBJ1-6,TRBV4-2,once,.,TGTGCCAGCAGCCAAGATTTAGGGGGAAGGTCACCCCTCCACTTT,CASSQDLGGRSPLHF
TRBJ2-5,TRBV29-1,.,TRBD2,TGCAGCGTTGCGGGGGGTCATGGGGCGGAAGAGACCCAGTACTTC,CSVAGGHGAEETQYF
TRBJ1-6,TRBV5-6,.,.,TGTGCCAGCAGCTTTTCGGGTTCAAGCTCCTATAATTCACCCCTCCACTTT,CASSFSGSSSYNSPLHF
TRBJ2-1,TRBV19,.,.,TGTGCCAGTAGTATAGTGGGAAATGAGCAGTTCTTC,CASSIVGNEQFF
TRBJ2-7,TRBV19,.,.,TGTGCCAGTAGTATTGGCCGAACCTACTCCTACGAGCAGTACTTC,CASSIGRTYSYEQYF
TRBJ1-2,TRBV19,.,TRBD1,TGTGCCAGTAGTCCTACAGGGGCAACCCTCTATGGCTACACCTTC,CASSPTGATLYGYTF
TRBJ2-3,TRBV4-1,.,TRBD2,TGCGCCAGCAGCCAAGATTCGGCGGGGGGCTACACAGATACGCAGTATTTT,CASSQDSAGGYTDTQYF
TRBJ2-5,TRBV5-4,.,TRBD2,TGTGCCAGCAGCTCCCCCGGTAGCGGGGGGGCCGGAGTAGAGACCCAGTACTTC,CASSSPGSGGAGVETQYF
TRBJ2-7,TRBV12-3/TRBV12-4,few,.,TGTGCCAGCAGTTCGGCAGGAGAGCAGTACTTC,CASSSAGEQYF